The rows below give T cell receptor beta chains drawn from one sample of a study of tumor-infiltrating lymphocytes in primary liver carcinoma. MiXCR, run by TCRdb on the multiplex PCR reads, gives a single entry per CDR3 protein. The sample holds more than 60,000 distinct CDR3 sequences, roughly two thirds seen once. The sequenced material came from liver tumor tissue from sampling region 4. The receptors derive from a middle-aged man with primary liver carcinoma and hepatitis B virus infection. CDR3s include the opening cysteine and the closing phenylalanine or tryptophan. The D gene is left open where the match is weak. Rows may omit the clone size; those that give it use once, few, many or a size class.

D gene	clone size	V gene	J gene	CDR3 DNA	CDR3 protein
NA	once	TRBV4-1	TRBJ1-1	TGCGCCAGCAGCCAACTCAGGGGAGGTAACATTGAAGCTTTCTTT	CASSQLRGGNIEAFF
NA	many	TRBV6-1	TRBJ1-2	TGTGCCAGCAAATACGCGAGGACGGTAAACTATGGCTACACCTTC	CASKYARTVNYGYTF
TRBD1	many	TRBV5-4	TRBJ1-1	TGTGCCAGCACCGGGCAGGGGGGACCTCAGAACACTGAAGCTTTCTTT	CASTGQGGPQNTEAFF
NA	NA	TRBV11-2	TRBJ1-3	TGTACTTCAGCCCAGGGAGCTGGAAACCCCATATATTTT	CTSAQGAGNPIYF
TRBD1	many	TRBV12-3/TRBV12-4	TRBJ1-5	TGTGCCAGCAGTGGACAGGGAACCGGCAATCAGCCCCAGCATTTT	CASSGQGTGNQPQHF
TRBD1	NA	TRBV4-2	TRBJ2-7	TGTCCCGGCAGCCAGACAGGGGACGAGCAGTACTTC	CPGSQTGDEQYF
TRBD2	NA	TRBV11-2	TRBJ2-2	TGTGCCAACAGCTACGGGGGGGAGAATGTCGGGGAGCTGTTTTTT	CANSYGGENVGELFF
NA	NA	TRBV11-2	TRBJ2-3	TGTGCCTGCAGCCTAGTCGAGCGGAATACACAGTATTTT	CACSLVERNTQYF
NA	many	TRBV4-2	TRBJ2-7	TGTGCCAGCAGCCAAGACCTCGGACGAGAGCAGTACTTC	CASSQDLGREQYF
NA	many	TRBV4-1	TRBJ2-1	TGCGCCAGCAGCCAAGGGCCCCACAATGAGCAGTTCTTC	CASSQGPHNEQFF
NA	few	TRBV29-1	TRBJ1-1	TGCAGCGCAAAGAGGGGGACTAAGAATGAAGCTTTCTTT	CSAKRGTKNEAFF
NA	NA	TRBV29-1	TRBJ2-3	TGCAGCGTCCGACTTGGGAGGTCCACAGATATGCAGTATTTT	CSVRLGRSTDMQYF
NA	NA	TRBV11-1	TRBJ2-1	TGTGCCAGCAGCTTAGGCCGGGCAAATGAGAAATCCTTC	CASSLGRANEKSF
NA	NA	TRBV2	TRBJ1-1	TGTGCCAGTAAAGTGGGACAGAACACTGAAGCTTTCTTT	CASKVGQNTEAFF
NA	few	TRBV11-2	TRBJ2-1	TGTGCCTGCAGAAGTCCGGGACTGGCGGGCGCCAACGAGCAGTTCTTC	CACRSPGLAGANEQFF
NA	NA	TRBV10-1	TRBJ2-1	TGCGCCAGCAGTGGATGGGGGAATGAACAATTCTTC	CASSGWGNEQFF
TRBD2	NA	TRBV29-1	TRBJ2-5	TGCAGCGTCGATAGCGGTACTAGCGGGTGTATTGTGACCCAGTACTTC	CSVDSGTSGCIVTQYF